The 21 T cell receptor beta chains below were found in one sample sequenced in a study of cytomegalovirus exposure and HLA in healthy donors. The PCR employed 60 Vbeta primers together with 13 Jbeta primers. Sequenced by immunoSEQ multiplex PCR; TCRdb stores in-frame clones only, minus some. Seen here are 160,000 or so clones, about two thirds observed once, and the top ten hold approximately 3%. The sample taken for sequencing was PBMCs. The receptors were sampled from a woman in her twenties or thirties in good health and CMV-seronegative.

This rearrangement joins TRBV9 to TRBJ2-2; 10 positions match TRBD1. CDR1 SGDLS and CDR2 YYNGEE come from the germline V gene. V trimming: 4 bases; J trimming: 1 base; junction bases outside the gene matches: 4. The CDR3 runs to 16 residues. The DNA of the CDR3 is TGTGCCAGCAGCCTCCGGGACAGGGGGAACACCGGGGAGCTGTTTTTT. This sequence encodes CASSLRDRGNTGELFF.

V usage is TRBV29-1 and J usage is TRBJ2-7, with a tentative D call TRBD1 (6 bases). This CDR3 has 13 amino acids. The germline V gene encodes CDR1 SQVTM and CDR2 ANQGSEA. Trimming pared 7 bases from V and 3 bases from J, leaving 16 bases between. The CDR3 bases are TGCAGCGGTCTCCGGGACACCGACTACGAGCAGTACTTC. Amino acid sequence: CSGLRDTDYEQYF.

The chain is built from TRBV28 and TRBJ1-2; TRBD1 matches 8 bases. Germline V CDR1 and CDR2: MDHEN, SYDVKM. V gave up 8 bases and J gave up 5 bases; unmatched junction bases: 7. This CDR3 is 13 amino acids long. CDR3 DNA sequence: TGTGCCAGCCTCCAGGGGGCCGGTTATGGCTACACCTTC. Its protein product is CASLQGAGYGYTF.

V usage is TRBV7-2 and J usage is TRBJ2-1; 7 positions match TRBD2. CDR3 length: 15 amino acids. Germline-derived CDR1 and CDR2 are SGHTA and FQGNSA. Germline trimming cut 0 bases from V and 7 bases from J; bases unmatched to any gene: 6. CDR3 sequence reads: CASSLASGLENEQFF. Here the CDR3 DNA reads TGTGCCAGCAGCTTAGCTAGCGGGCTAGAGAATGAGCAGTTCTTC.

This clone was found a few times. The rearrangement joins TRBV7-3 to TRBJ2-2; 8 positions match TRBD2. From germline, CDR1 is SGHTA and CDR2 FQGTGA. V gave up 6 bases and J gave up 6 bases; unmatched junction bases: 6. The CDR3 contains 14 residues. The CDR3 loop is CASSHSGIAGELFF. The CDR3 region has the DNA TGTGCCAGCAGTCATAGCGGGATTGCCGGGGAGCTGTTTTTT.

The V gene is TRBV6-5, the J gene TRBJ1-6, with D possibly TRBD1 on 6 matching bases. Germline V gives CDR1 MNHEY, CDR2 SVGAGI. Trimming took off 10 bases at V and 9 bases at J, with 16 bases between the two ends. This CDR3 spans 13 amino acids. In DNA, the CDR3 is TGTGCCACTTCAGGGGCGAACTTTTCACCCCTCCACTTT. Protein product: CATSGANFSPLHF.

V and J are TRBV5-6 and TRBJ2-1; 8 bases map to TRBD1. V shed 2 bases and J 7 bases; nucleotides not matched to a gene: 5. This CDR3 is 14 amino acids long. From germline, CDR1 is SGHDT and CDR2 YYEEEE. The CDR3 sequence is CASSLQGVWNEQFF. The CDR3 nucleotides are TGTGCCAGCAGCTTACAGGGGGTCTGGAATGAGCAGTTCTTC.

V usage is TRBV4-2 and J usage is TRBJ1-6, with 7 positions matching TRBD1. CDR1 is LGHNA and CDR2 is YNFKEQ in the germline V gene. V lost 2 bases and J lost 13; bases outside the gene matches: 11. The CDR3 has 15 amino acids. CDR3: CASSQTGTESLPLHF. Written as DNA, the CDR3 is TGTGCCAGCAGCCAAACCGGGACAGAAAGTCTTCCCCTCCACTTT.

Notes on this clone: The same CDR3 also results from other DNA sequences found in this sample. The chain combines TRBV2 with TRBJ2-5; the match to TRBD2 covers 7 bases. V lost 4 bases, J lost 5 bases, and 4 bases stayed unmatched. There are 13 residues in the CDR3. Germline CDR1 and CDR2: SNHLY and FYNNEI. The CDR3 loop is CASSVGLVETQYF. The CDR3 nucleotides are TGTGCCAGCAGTGTAGGACTAGTGGAGACCCAGTACTTC.

The chain carries TRBV13 and TRBJ2-1, with 8 bases matching TRBD2. Trimming took 1 base from V and 8 from J; bases not matched to a gene: 7. The CDR3 extends over 15 amino acids. CDR1 PRHDT and CDR2 FYEKMQ come from the germline V gene (reference sequence). The DNA for the CDR3 is TGTGCCAGCAGCTTAGCCCAGCGGGAGTTCGATGAGCAGTTCTTC. It yields the protein CASSLAQREFDEQFF.

The chain joins TRBV11-3 to TRBJ2-2, with 10 bases identical to TRBD1. The CDR3 spans 15 residues. The trim removed 4 bases at V and 7 bases at J, leaving 6 bases unmatched. Germline loops: CDR1 SGHNT, CDR2 YENEEA. CDR3 sequence: CASSSIGTGDGELFF. The CDR3 DNA reads TGTGCCAGCAGCTCTATCGGGACAGGGGACGGGGAGCTGTTTTTT. Based on the CDR3 plus reference TRBV11-3 and TRBJ2-2, the full variable domain is EAGVVQSPRYKIIEKKQPVAFWCNPISGHNTLYWYLQNLGQGPELLIRYENEEAVDDSQLPKDRFSAERLKGVDSTLKIQPAELGDSAVYLCASSSIGTGDGELFFGEGSRLTVL.

The V gene is TRBV28, the J gene TRBJ1-3; the D gene is possibly TRBD1 (5 bases). The CDR3 runs 14 residues. Trimming pared 6 bases from V and 4 bases from J, leaving 13 bases between. CDR1 is MDHEN and CDR2 is SYDVKM in the germline V gene. This CDR3 is CASSLAGSGNTIYF. For the CDR3, the DNA is TGTGCCAGCAGCCTGGCAGGGTCAGGAAACACCATATATTTT.

This clone was picked up one time. The rearrangement links TRBV7-8 to TRBJ1-2; perhaps TRBD1 as D (5 bases). CDR3 length: 13 residues. Germline CDR1 reads SGHVS; CDR2 reads FQNEAQ. The germline V and J ends were trimmed by 5 bases and 7 bases, with 14 bases remaining between them. The CDR3, as DNA: TGTGCCAGCAGCCCACCGCGGGGGTTTGGCTACACCTTC. Translation gives CASSPPRGFGYTF.

Turning to this clone: Germline is not matched at one junction end, which may reflect a read error. The chain has TRBV4-3 and TRBJ2-1, with TRBD2 matching over 7 bases. The CDR3 length is 17 residues. Per germline, CDR1 LGHNA and CDR2 YSLEER. The CDR3 DNA sequence: TGCGCCAGCAGCCAAGATGTCGCGGGAGCCTCCTACAATGGGCAGTTCTTC. Translating gives CASSQDVAGASYNGQFF.

This chain joins TRBV19 and TRBJ1-5, with D perhaps matching TRBD1 (6 bases). This CDR3 contains 17 residues. CDR1 is LNHDA and CDR2 is SQIVND in the germline V gene (reference sequence). V lost 6 bases and J 7 bases, leaving 25 bases between the germline ends. CDR3 protein: CASSLIWTVSRWQPQHF. The CDR3 region has the DNA TGTGCCAGTAGCCTAATCTGGACAGTCTCTCGATGGCAGCCCCAGCATTTT. The full variable domain, with the rest looked up from reference TRBV19 and TRBJ1-5, is DGGITQSPKYLFRKEGQNVTLSCEQNLNHDAMYWYRQDPGQGLRLIYYSQIVNDFQKGDIAEGYSVSREKKESFPLTVTSAQKNPTAFYLCASSLIWTVSRWQPQHFGDGTRLSIL.

This chain links TRBV6-4 with TRBJ2-1; 8 nucleotides agree with TRBD2. With V trimmed by 6 bases and J by 4 bases, 8 bases remained unmatched. This CDR3 contains 15 residues. Per the germline V gene, CDR1 is MRHNA and CDR2 is SNTAGT. The CDR3 here is CASSRELAEYNEQFF. The CDR3 DNA follows: TGTGCCAGCAGCAGGGAACTAGCGGAATACAATGAGCAGTTCTTC.

In this sample, this clone turned up a few times. The chain combines TRBV5-5 with TRBJ2-7; 8 bases map to TRBD1. With 0 bases clipped from V and 3 bases from J, the junction kept 5 bases outside the gene matches. The CDR3 length is 15 residues. Germline loops: CDR1 SGHKS, CDR2 YYEKEE (reference sequence). The CDR3 region is CASSLAGQEGYEQYF. In DNA, the CDR3 is TGTGCCAGCAGCTTGGCGGGACAGGAGGGCTACGAGCAGTACTTC. Using reference TRBV5-5 and TRBJ2-7 for the parts outside the CDR3, the full variable domain is DAGVTQSPTHLIKTRGQQVTLRCSPISGHKSVSWYQQVLGQGPQFIFQYYEKEERGRGNFPDRFSARQFPNYSSELNVNALLLGDSALYLCASSLAGQEGYEQYFGPGTRLTVT.

This rearrangement joins TRBV28 to TRBJ1-5; 9 nucleotides match TRBD1. The CDR3 is made up of 15 amino acids. Germline CDR1 and CDR2: MDHEN and SYDVKM. V lost 6 bases and J lost 6; bases outside the gene matches: 9. The CDR3 DNA reads as TGTGCCAGCAGAGGGGGACAGGGAGAGGGTCAGCCCCAGCATTTT. As protein: CASRGGQGEGQPQHF. The whole variable domain, filled in from reference TRBV28 and TRBJ1-5, reads DVKVTQSSRYLVKRTGEKVFLECVQDMDHENMFWYRQDPGLGLRLIYFSYDVKMKEKGDIPEGYSVSREKKERFSLILESASTNQTSMYLCASRGGQGEGQPQHFGDGTRLSIL.

The chain couples TRBV5-6 to TRBJ1-6; 7 bases are a match to TRBD1. Germline CDR1 and CDR2: SGHDT and YYEEEE. Germline trimming cut 0 bases from V and 10 bases from J; bases unmatched to any gene: 4. The CDR3 covers 14 residues. CDR3 residues: CASSLGRGRSPLHF. The CDR3 nucleotides read TGTGCCAGCAGCTTGGGGAGGGGGCGATCACCCCTCCACTTT.

V usage is TRBV5-5 and J usage is TRBJ2-3, with 7 positions matching TRBD1. With V trimmed by 0 bases and J by 4 bases, 2 bases remained unmatched. The CDR3 spans 14 residues. Germline V CDR1 and CDR2: SGHKS, YYEKEE (reference sequence). This CDR3 reads CASSLAQGADTQYF. The CDR3 DNA follows: TGTGCCAGCAGCTTGGCGCAGGGGGCAGATACGCAGTATTTT.

V is TRBV18 and J is TRBJ2-4; a weak D match, TRBD1 (6 bases). Trimming cost V 4 bases and J 3 bases, with 7 bases left between them. Germline lookup yields CDR1 KGHSH and CDR2 LQKENI. The CDR3 sequence is 13 residues long. The DNA for the CDR3 is TGTGCCAGCTCACAGGACAGCAAAAACATTCAGTACTTC. This encodes CASSQDSKNIQYF.